This is a list of T cell receptor beta chains from one sample in a study of blood T cell repertoires in COVID-19. TCRdb's copy holds only in-frame clones and misses some; the assay was immunoSEQ multiplex PCR. The sample shows roughly 300,000 clones, roughly 90% of them seen only once. The specimen was PBMCs or T cells enriched from blood (not recorded which). All receptors come from a woman aged 25 to 39 who had recovered from COVID-19. Each CDR3 is given without its conserved first and last residue.

v_gene	j_gene	CDR3aa
TRBV18	TRBJ1-2	ASSLQGDYGYT
TRBV5-1	TRBJ1-3	ASSLEYGTLSGNTIY
TRBV3-1/TRBV3-2	TRBJ2-5	ASSQDSVLQETQY
TRBV28	TRBJ2-7	ASRLRSKLYEQY
TRBV2	TRBJ1-6	ASSGLKTGSDSPLH
TRBV29-1	TRBJ2-4	SVGPGGVSKNIQY
TRBV7-2	TRBJ1-5	ASSLALGGDQPQH
TRBV18	TRBJ1-1	ASSPGRVVFTEAF
TRBV28	TRBJ1-1	ASSLPGMNTEAF
TRBV10-3	TRBJ1-2	AISERTGGGYGYT
TRBV9	TRBJ1-1	ASSCPDRDEESTEAF
TRBV6-6	TRBJ1-2	ASSYGLGTGDIGYT
TRBV2	TRBJ1-4	ASSYEKSEKLF
TRBV7-3	TRBJ2-3	ASSLNPGNTDTQY
TRBV5-4	TRBJ1-1	ASSLGGGRSDAEAF
TRBV18	TRBJ1-5	ASSPWEGLYQPQH
TRBV28	TRBJ1-5	ASTPTGNQPQH
TRBV6-6	TRBJ2-7	ASSQPPSLGSYEQY
TRBV4-3	TRBJ2-7	ASSLDLVSYEQY
TRBV19	TRBJ2-1	ASSRRRELGEQF
TRBV7-9	TRBJ2-1	ASSYPWGRARSNEQF
TRBV3-1/TRBV3-2	TRBJ2-5	ASSGGSQY
TRBV6-2/TRBV6-3	TRBJ1-2	ASSYGRGRRDYGYT
TRBV27	TRBJ1-6	ASSRRGSLSYNSPLH
TRBV29-1	TRBJ2-5	STGQGRQETQY
TRBV10-3	TRBJ2-3	AISGTSGYADTQY
TRBV27	TRBJ2-7	ASSVGRGTYEQY
TRBV28	TRBJ2-1	ASSLLGQVSYNEQF
TRBV6-2/TRBV6-3	TRBJ2-3	ASSYIDTQY
TRBV5-1	TRBJ2-3	ASSLLGVFTDTQY
TRBV29-1	TRBJ1-1	SVDEGDTEAF
TRBV3-1/TRBV3-2	TRBJ2-7	ASSQEDLGGIPYEQY
TRBV19	TRBJ1-5	ASSIQDRGNQPQH